This T cell receptor beta chain is from a study of OX40 agonist ivuxolimab in advanced cancers. Background for the entire study: Ivuxolimab was a fully human IgG2 agonistic monoclonal antibody targeting the costimulatory receptor OX40 (CD134). Peripheral TCRbeta sequencing aimed to test whether ivuxolimab altered TCR sequence diversity and caused clonal T-cell expansion. Of the 50 or so patients in dose escalation, about 20 had hepatocellular carcinoma, approximately 15 had melanoma, 9 had renal cell carcinoma and 9 had head and neck cancer. In the dose-escalation cohort, 75% to 90% of patients were male, and the mean age was 60 years with a range of about 23 to 79. Intravenous ivuxolimab was administered to patients every 2 weeks at six dose levels: 0.01, 0.1, 0.3, 1.5, 3 and 10 mg/kg. The monotherapy dose-escalation portion (N of about 49 patients) of the phase I ivuxolimab trial is reported in the paper. Patients were allowed to have had prior anti-PD-1, anti-PD-L1 or anti-CTLA-4 therapy, and approximately 41% of the dose-escalation patients had previously received checkpoint inhibitors. Partial responses occurred in three dose-escalation patients: two with cutaneous melanoma and one with hepatocellular carcinoma. What the work shows at the level of the full study, not this receptor alone: In the 0.1-3.0 mg/kg groups, partial responders were among the patients with the lowest normalized peripheral clonal expansion, particularly in CD8+ T cells. After ivuxolimab, CD8+ T cells had more expanded clones than CD4+ T cells on average. The antigen specificity of the peripheral T cells that underwent clonal expansion was not determined. Low levels of normalized T-cell clonal expansion were also seen in some patients who did not respond. At doses from 0.1 to 3.0 mg/kg, clonal expansion was seen in both CD4+ and CD8+ blood T cells between baseline and week 6.

Patients with autoimmune disease history or receiving systemic immunosuppression were excluded from the trial. In every dose cohort, peripheral blood was drawn for TCR sequencing at baseline, cycle 4 day 1, and cycle 7 day 1. Samples came from an open-label, multicenter, first-in-human phase I dose-escalation trial of ivuxolimab. Adults with locally advanced or metastatic head and neck squamous cell, hepatocellular, melanoma or renal cell carcinoma were enrolled in the trial. Before TCR sequencing, CD4+ T cells and CD8+ T cells from peripheral blood were sorted into separate populations. For sequencing of the TCRbeta CDR3 region, genomic DNA was extracted from the sorted cells. The immunoSEQ Assay was used to sequence the TCRbeta CDR3 regions. The table was pulled from immuneACCESS by TCRdb, which kept in-frame rearrangements only. Such tables lose some clones; where checked, under half of the loss comes from unresolved V genes, and the rest has no known cause. This sample holds some 58,000 clones; 80% to 90% were observed only once. Approximately 1.9% of the sample lies in the top ten.

V loses 3 bases at its end and J loses 3 bases; junction bases beyond the gene matches: 7. As encoded in the germline V gene, CDR1 is SGHRS while CDR2 is YFSETQ. Inclusive of the bounding cysteine and phenylalanine, the CDR3 is 16 residues long. The only DNA kept is the CDR3, 48 bases in frame from the first base. This clone was recorded once. There is no known antigen for this receptor. Per-base quality was not reported, and no clone a single base away is much larger than it. This specimen consisted of CD4+ or CD8+ T cells sorted from blood, obtained in a trial of the OX40 agonist ivuxolimab. The sequence derives from an adult with an advanced solid tumor such as melanoma, head and neck, liver or kidney cancer. Recombination linked TRBV5-1 to TRBJ2-2, with 8 central nucleotides matching TRBD2. In nucleotide form, the sequence is TGCGCCAGCAGCTGGTTAACGGGAGGGGACACCGGGGAGCTGTTTTTT. Translation gives CASSWLTGGDTGELFF.